Detailed here is one TCR beta chain. The antigen is undetermined. This sample was included in a study of cytomegalovirus exposure and HLA in healthy donors. Overall study findings and caveats: In an earlier analysis, most TCR beta V segments were productive about 87% or about 30% of the time. Later analysis identified several of the most significant clusters that appeared linked to common viral pathogens. The investigators catalogued 150 to 200 TCR beta chains as cytomegalovirus-associated.

Germline V CDR1 and CDR2: MNHEY, SVGAGI. The CDR3 consists of 14 residues. V was cut by 0 bases and J by 5 bases, with 8 bases left in between. PCR used 60 Vbeta primers and 13 Jbeta primers. Assay: immunoSEQ multiplex PCR; the TCRdb copy retains only in-frame clones and omits some. In the table there are about 160,000 clones, 70% to 90% of which are singletons. The receptor comes from a man between 18 and 29 years old in good health and CMV-seropositive. Input material: PBMCs. The chain employs TRBV6-5 and TRBJ2-1, with no clear D. The CDR3 region has the DNA TGTGCCAGCAGTTACTCGTGGCAGAACAATGAGCAGTTCTTC. Protein sequence: CASSYSWQNNEQFF.